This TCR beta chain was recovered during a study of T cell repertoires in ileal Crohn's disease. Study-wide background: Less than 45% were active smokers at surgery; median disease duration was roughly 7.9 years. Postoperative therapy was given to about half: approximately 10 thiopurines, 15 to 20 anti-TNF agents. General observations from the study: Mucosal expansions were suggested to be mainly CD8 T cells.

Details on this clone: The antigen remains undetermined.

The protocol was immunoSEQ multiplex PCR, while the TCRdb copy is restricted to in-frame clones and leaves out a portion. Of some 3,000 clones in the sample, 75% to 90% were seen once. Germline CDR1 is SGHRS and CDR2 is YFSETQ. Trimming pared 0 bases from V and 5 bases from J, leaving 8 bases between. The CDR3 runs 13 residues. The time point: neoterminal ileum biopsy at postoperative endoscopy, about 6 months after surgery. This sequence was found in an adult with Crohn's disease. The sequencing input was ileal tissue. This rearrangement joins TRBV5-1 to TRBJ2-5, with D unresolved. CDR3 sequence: CASSLALGETQYF. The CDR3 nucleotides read TGCGCCAGCAGCTTGGCCCTAGGGGAGACCCAGTACTTC.